This T cell receptor beta chain was documented in a study of shared clonotypes between healthy human individuals. General study results and limits: Despite large depth, sorted-subset datasets appeared incompletely sequenced.

Regarding this clone: Antigen: not known.

An even split of each subset's genomic DNA across several immunoSEQ plates was performed. An approximately 220 ng quantity of DNA, tens of thousands of T cell genomes, went into the sorted-subset replicate PCRs. The protocol was immunoSEQ multiplex PCR, while the TCRdb copy is restricted to in-frame clones and leaves out a portion. The sample yields some 1.1 million clones, roughly 77% seen once. The CDR3 loop spans 15 amino acids. Germline assignment: CDR1 LNHDA and CDR2 SQIVND (reference sequence). Trimming took 5 bases from V and 5 from J, leaving 18 bases between them. Those who donated, Caucasian adults without exception, all lived in Nashville, Tennessee.

The V call is TRBV19, the J call TRBJ1-2; D is possibly TRBD1 (5 bases). The sequence derives from a man aged 18 to 30 in good health. Some clones in this sample may be carry-over from other donors' samples. The specimen was memory CD4+ T cells from PBMCs. Subset in this sample: CD45RA-negative fraction. As DNA, the CDR3 is TGTGCCAGTAGTTTGGATCAACTGGGGACTTATGGCTACACCTTC. It encodes CASSLDQLGTYGYTF.